Sequencing of this T cell receptor (beta chain) was carried out in a study of cytomegalovirus exposure and HLA in healthy donors. The study, taken as a whole, reports: Of the V segments, some could not be distinguished, including TRBV6-2 and TRBV6-3, and were excluded. Listed as cytomegalovirus-associated were 170 or so TCR beta chains.

With regard to this clone: Its target is unknown.

This PCR relied on a set of 60 Vbeta primers and 13 Jbeta primers. Source study methods: About 9.9 million shared chains were among about 80 million unique TCR beta chains counted in a later analysis. Assay used: immunoSEQ multiplex PCR; TCRdb lists only in-frame clones, some missing. V, J and clone size are taken as reported in that table, and D and trimming were inferred from the DNA itself. The data contain approximately 150,000 clones, roughly three quarters of them singletons. This CDR3 has 14 amino acids. CDR1 and CDR2 (germline): SGHNT, YYREEE (reference sequence). V trimming: 3 bases; J trimming: 6 bases; junction bases outside the gene matches: 8.

The chain recombines TRBV5-4 with TRBJ2-7; the match to TRBD1 covers 8 bases. The sequenced sample consisted of PBMCs. The receptor was derived from a male donor in good health and CMV-seronegative. CDR3 sequence: CASSSMDREVEQYF. DNA of the CDR3: TGTGCCAGCAGCTCGATGGACAGGGAGGTCGAGCAGTACTTC.